Here is one T cell receptor (beta chain) with its context. What it binds is unknown. Trimming left V 4 bases short and J 0 bases short, with 17 bases between. The CDR3 covers 16 residues. Germline values: CDR1 SGHDT, CDR2 YYEEEE. TCRdb keeps only in-frame clones here, not all; method: immunoSEQ multiplex PCR. The data contain 120,000 or so clones, over 75% of them singletons. The data stem from a study of T cell responses to AZD1222 COVID-19 vaccine. Across the whole study: It was second doses at about 4 or about 12 weeks that were pooled.

The study, taken as a whole, reports: Clonal diversity may have been underestimated, and the donors were mostly white British, with more females than males. Variant regions that are unmutated are reportedly the target of nearly half of spike-specific TCRs.

The TCR was taken from an adult in good health. The material was peripheral blood, obtained on day 0 of AZD1222 vaccination. This chain links TRBV5-6 with TRBJ2-7; no firm D call. CDR3 DNA: TGTGCCAGCAGCCGAGGCCCACCCCCAACCTCCTACGAGCAGTACTTC. Residues: CASSRGPPPTSYEQYF.